A single sample is the source of the 6 T cell receptor beta chains below, sequenced in a study of T cell clonotyping in hematopoietic cell transplantation. Sample time point: recipient sample about 28 days before transplant, after cytoreduction. Assay: immunoSEQ multiplex PCR; the TCRdb copy retains only in-frame clones and omits some. The sample records 46,000 or so clones, approximately 90% being singletons. Sequencing used peripheral blood mononuclear cells, obtained before stem cell transplant. These receptors came from a man aged 55-75 years with biphenotypic leukemia. Some clones in this sample may be carry-over from other donors' samples.

This clone was found once. Relative to the germline gene, one junction end is altered; a read error may explain this. This sequence joins TRBV25-1 and TRBJ2-3; maybe TRBD2 (6 bases). Germline-derived CDR1 and CDR2 are MGHDK and SYGVNS. This CDR3 has 14 residues. The CDR3 DNA is TGTGCCAGCGGTGAACTAGCTGTCACAGATACGCAGTATTTT. It encodes CASGELAVTDTQYF.

This clone was seen once. The chain is built from TRBV7-2 and TRBJ2-5, with TRBD2 identical over 10 bases. Germline CDR1 SGHTA, CDR2 FQGNSA. CDR3 length equals 13 residues. J was trimmed by 5 bases and V by 8 bases; bases with no gene match: 5. The CDR3 DNA follows: TGTGCCAGCTCACTAGCGGGACTGGAGACCCAGTACTTC. It codes for CASSLAGLETQYF.

DNA of the CDR3: TGCGCCAGCAGCTTGGCCGTCCAAGAGACCCAGTACTTC. Its protein is CASSLAVQETQYF. J is TRBJ2-5 and V is TRBV5-1; D not resolved. The V gene lost 0 bases and the J gene lost 1 base, with 4 bases spanning the gap. Germline V CDR1 and CDR2: SGHRS, YFSETQ. The CDR3 extends over 13 amino acids.

J is TRBJ2-7 and V is TRBV11-2; TRBD1 matches at 9 bases. CDR1 and CDR2 from the germline V gene are SGHAT and FQNNGV. With V trimmed by 4 bases and J by 5 bases, 6 bases remained unmatched. This CDR3 has 14 amino acids. The CDR3 spells CASSSNRGPNEQYF. The CDR3, as DNA: TGTGCCAGCAGCTCTAACAGGGGGCCAAACGAGCAGTACTTC.

V usage is TRBV29-1 and J usage is TRBJ1-1; no firm D call. Trimming removed 4 bases at V and 10 bases at J, with 7 bases between. Looked up from germline, CDR1 is SQVTM and CDR2 is ANQGSEA. This CDR3 is 9 amino acids long. The DNA for the CDR3 is TGCAGCGTTGGGGGATCAGCTTTCTTT. It specifies CSVGGSAFF. Filled out from reference TRBV29-1 and TRBJ1-1, the complete variable domain reads SAVISQKPSRDICQRGTSLTIQCQVDSQVTMMFWYRQQPGQSLTLIATANQGSEATYESGFVIDKFPISRPNLTFSTLTVSNMSPEDSSIYLCSVGGSAFFGQGTRLTVV.

In nucleotides, the CDR3 is TGTGCCAGCAGCCCTACAGGGGGAGCGAACTACGAGCAGTACTTC. Translation gives CASSPTGGANYEQYF. The genes are TRBV7-9 and TRBJ2-7; 8 bases line up with TRBD1. The CDR3 contains 15 residues. Germline CDR1 reads SEHNR; CDR2 reads FQNEAQ (reference sequence). Trimming took 5 bases from V and 3 from J; bases not matched to a gene: 9.